This T cell receptor (beta chain) comes out of a study of monozygotic twins with inflammatory bowel disease. TCRdb reprocessed the 5' RACE reads; each CDR3 protein has one entry and no DNA is given. The sample has 350,000 to 550,000 distinct CDR3 sequences. The CDR3 contains 13 residues. The germline CDR1 and CDR2 sequences are KGHSH and LQKENI. Isolation of total RNA was performed on whole blood, with no prior T cell sorting. The V call is TRBV18, the J call TRBJ2-7; there is no DNA to check the TCRdb D call of TRBD1. The sequencing input was blood. This sequence was found in a human donor with ulcerative colitis or Crohn's disease, or a healthy co-twin of an affected twin (not recorded which). This CDR3 reads CASSQNRDYEQYF.